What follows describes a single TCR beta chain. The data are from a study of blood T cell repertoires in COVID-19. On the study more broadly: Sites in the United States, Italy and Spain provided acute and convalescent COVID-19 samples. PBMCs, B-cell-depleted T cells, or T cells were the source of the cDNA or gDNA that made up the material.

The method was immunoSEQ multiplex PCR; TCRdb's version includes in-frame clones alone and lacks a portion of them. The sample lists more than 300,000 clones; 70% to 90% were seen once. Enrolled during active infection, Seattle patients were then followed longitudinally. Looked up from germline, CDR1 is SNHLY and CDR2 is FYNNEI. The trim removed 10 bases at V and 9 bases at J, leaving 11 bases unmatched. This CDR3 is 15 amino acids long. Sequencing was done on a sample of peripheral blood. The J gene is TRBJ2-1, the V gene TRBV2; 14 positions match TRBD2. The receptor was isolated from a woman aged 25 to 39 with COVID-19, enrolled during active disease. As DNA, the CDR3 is TGTGCCACCAAACCGACTAGCGGGAGGGCCACTGAGCAGTTCTTC. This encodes CATKPTSGRATEQFF.